Listed here are 8 T cell receptor beta chains from one sample, sequenced in a study of T-cell reconstitution after alpha-beta-depleted transplantation in children. Using unique molecular identifiers, the investigators prepared the TCRbeta library. Each CDR3 protein gets one entry after TCRdb re-called the PCR reads with MiXCR. Among around 410,000 distinct CDR3 sequences, 11% were seen once, and the ten largest hold 4.5% to 6.5%. The sequencing used PBMCs from the stem cell graft donor, collected from the stem cell graft. The receptors originated from a human donor who donated a stem cell graft to a child with acute myeloid leukemia.

This clonotype was recorded a few times. The chain employs TRBV29-1 and TRBJ1-2; no firm D call. The CDR3 is 14 amino acids. Germline loops: CDR1 SQVTM, CDR2 ANQGSEA. The V end lost 5 bases, the J end lost 2 bases, and 15 bases lay between the germline ends. DNA for the CDR3: TGCAGCGTTACTTGGGGAAGCGGAAACTATGGCTACACCTTC. Its protein product is CSVTWGSGNYGYTF.

This chain joins TRBV5-6 and TRBJ2-2, with 7 bases matching TRBD2. The germline gives CDR1 SGHDT, CDR2 YYEEEE. The ends lost 0 bases at V and 0 bases at J; junction bases unmatched: 2. The CDR3 contains 16 residues. CDR3: CASSLAGRSNTGELFF. CDR3 nucleotides: TGTGCCAGCAGCTTGGCCGGGAGGTCGAACACCGGGGAGCTGTTTTTT.

The rearrangement links TRBV14 to TRBJ2-7; the D gene could be TRBD1 or TRBD2 (5 bases each). V was clipped by 1 base and J by 4 bases, with 8 bases between them. The CDR3 is 13 residues long. Germline values: CDR1 SGHDN, CDR2 FVKESK. The CDR3 here is CASSQGGAYEQYV. In DNA, the CDR3 is TGTGCCAGCAGCCAAGGAGGGGCTTACGAGCAGTACGTC.

This clonotype came up many times. The chain joins TRBV11-2 to TRBJ2-7, with TRBD1 matching 7 bases. V shed 5 bases, J shed 2 bases, and the junction held 6 bases outside the gene matches. The CDR3 length is 14 residues. Germline V CDR1 and CDR2: SGHAT, FQNNGV. The CDR3 DNA sequence: TGTGCCAGCAGCCCACAGGGGACCCCCTACGAGCAGTACTTC. Its protein is CASSPQGTPYEQYF.

The V and J genes are TRBV29-1 and TRBJ1-2; D is undetermined. The V gene lost 8 bases and the J gene lost 8 bases, with 12 bases spanning the gap. Per germline, CDR1 SQVTM and CDR2 ANQGSEA. The length of the CDR3 is 10 residues. DNA for the CDR3: TGCAGCTCGTACCATGAGGGCTACACCTTC. Encoded protein: CSSYHEGYTF.

This clonotype was seen only a few times. The V gene is TRBV20-1, the J gene TRBJ1-2, with D possibly being TRBD1 (5 bases). CDR1 DFQATT and CDR2 SNEGSKA come from the germline V gene (reference sequence). The CDR3 runs 12 residues. Trimming shortened V by 1 base and J by 7 bases, and 10 bases separated the two germline ends. CDR3 protein: CSARGGVRGYTF. The DNA for the CDR3 is TGCAGTGCTAGAGGGGGGGTTCGTGGCTACACCTTC.

This clonotype came up a few times. The chain joins TRBV7-2 to TRBJ2-4; TRBD1 matches 7 bases. The germline V gene has CDR1 SGHTA and CDR2 FQGNSA. The length of the CDR3 is 16 residues. The V and J ends lost 5 bases and 6 bases, in that order; junction bases with no gene match: 13. The CDR3 sequence: CASSPLQQGLGNIQYF. In nucleotides, the CDR3 is TGTGCCAGCAGCCCCCTCCAACAGGGGCTCGGAAACATTCAGTACTTC.

This clonotype was detected ten times or more. The V gene is TRBV25-1, the J gene TRBJ2-5; 8 bases match TRBD2. Germline CDR1 reads MGHDK; CDR2 reads SYGVNS. This CDR3 is built from 15 residues. After removal of 3 bases from V and 0 bases from J, the junction contained 3 bases not matched to a gene. The DNA of the CDR3 is TGTGCCAGCAGTGAGATGACTAGCGACCAAGAGACCCAGTACTTC. Residues: CASSEMTSDQETQYF.